What follows are 25 T cell receptor beta chains derived from one specimen sequenced in a study of cytomegalovirus exposure and HLA in healthy donors. The PCR had 60 Vbeta and 13 Jbeta primers. The protocol was immunoSEQ multiplex PCR, while the TCRdb copy is restricted to in-frame clones and leaves out a portion. The repertoire holds some 160,000 clones, roughly 85% seen once, with approximately 0.73% in the top ten. The sample taken for sequencing was PBMCs. Receptors originate from a woman between 35 and 50 years old in good health and CMV-seronegative.

This clone was seen more than once but under ten times. The chain joins TRBV5-1 to TRBJ2-6; TRBD1 might be the D (6 bases). V was shortened by 0 bases and J by 2 bases, with 9 bases between the two germline ends. The CDR3 length is 16 residues. The germline V gene has CDR1 SGHRS and CDR2 YFSETQ. The DNA for the CDR3 is TGCGCCAGCAGCTTGGACAGGGCACCTGGGGCCAACGTCCTGACTTTC. This sequence encodes CASSLDRAPGANVLTF.

The chain links TRBV7-9 to TRBJ1-5; TRBD1 is a possible D gene (5 bases). V was cut by 5 bases and J by 4 bases, with 15 bases left in between. The CDR3 consists of 15 residues. CDR1 SEHNR and CDR2 FQNEAQ come from the germline V gene (reference sequence). The CDR3 is CASSLGGGQNQPQHF. CDR3 nucleotides: TGTGCCAGCAGCCTGGGGGGAGGGCAAAATCAGCCCCAGCATTTT.

The genes are TRBV7-9 and TRBJ1-1; D possibly corresponds to TRBD1 (5 bases). Trimming took 5 bases from V and 4 from J, leaving 20 bases between them. Germline CDR1 SEHNR, CDR2 FQNEAQ (reference sequence). The CDR3 has 16 residues. This CDR3 reads CASSPSAGGKSTEAFF. CDR3 sequence (DNA): TGTGCCAGCAGCCCTTCCGCGGGGGGAAAGAGCACTGAAGCTTTCTTT.

The genes are TRBV6-1 and TRBJ2-7, with a weak D call TRBD2 (6 bases). The V end was cut by 4 bases, the J end by 5 bases, with 6 bases between. CDR3 length: 11 residues. Germline-derived CDR1 and CDR2 are MNHNS and SASEGT. CDR3 DNA: TGTGCCAGCAGTGGCGGGAACGAGCAGTACTTC. As protein: CASSGGNEQYF.

The chain employs TRBV4-3 and TRBJ1-2, with D tentatively TRBD1 (6 bases). Germline CDR1 is LGHNA and CDR2 is YSLEER. The CDR3 covers 16 residues. The V gene lost 0 bases and the J gene lost 7 bases, with 18 bases spanning the gap. CDR3 residues: CASSQEPRGPFRGYTF. For the CDR3, the DNA is TGCGCCAGCAGCCAAGAACCCAGGGGACCCTTTCGTGGCTACACCTTC.

The V call is TRBV6-1, the J call TRBJ1-2; D is possibly TRBD1 (6 bases). In germline, CDR1 is MNHNS, CDR2 SASEGT. V lost 6 bases and J 2 bases, leaving 7 bases between the germline ends. The CDR3 extends over 12 amino acids. The CDR3 sequence: CASSQGNYGYTF. The CDR3 coding sequence is TGTGCCAGCAGCCAGGGGAACTATGGCTACACCTTC.

This chain joins TRBV9 and TRBJ1-1; 7 bases fit TRBD1. The CDR3 contains 13 residues. V shed 3 bases, J shed 6 bases, and the junction held 5 bases outside the gene matches. In germline, CDR1 is SGDLS, CDR2 YYNGEE. This chain's CDR3 is CASSEQGYPEAFF. CDR3 DNA: TGTGCCAGCAGCGAACAGGGGTACCCTGAAGCTTTCTTT.

The chain carries TRBV5-1 and TRBJ2-7, with a tentative D call TRBD2 (5 bases). There are 16 residues in the CDR3. Germline assignment: CDR1 SGHRS and CDR2 YFSETQ. Trimming took off 4 bases at V and 3 bases at J, with 20 bases between the two ends. CDR3 DNA: TGCGCCAGCAGCCCCTCCGGGCAGCGGAAAGGCTACGAGCAGTACTTC. This encodes CASSPSGQRKGYEQYF.

As DNA, the CDR3 is TGTGCCAGCAGCGTATCCAGCGGGAGAGCAGAGACCCAGTACTTC. Protein sequence: CASSVSSGRAETQYF. The V and J genes are TRBV9 and TRBJ2-5; 8 bases agree with TRBD2. Looked up from germline, CDR1 is SGDLS and CDR2 is YYNGEE. This CDR3 contains 15 residues. Trimming cost V 1 base and J 4 bases; bases outside gene matches: 6.

This clone was seen a few times. The rearrangement uses TRBV6-5 and TRBJ1-5; a weak D match, TRBD1 (5 bases). The germline V gene has CDR1 MNHEY and CDR2 SVGAGI. Trimming took off 11 bases at V and 4 bases at J, with 9 bases between the two ends. This CDR3 has 11 amino acids. In nucleotides, the CDR3 is TGTGCCGCAGGGACTAATCAGCCCCAGCATTTT. Encoded protein: CAAGTNQPQHF.

This rearrangement joins TRBV19 to TRBJ1-2, with D unresolved. Per the germline V gene, CDR1 is LNHDA and CDR2 is SQIVND (reference sequence). The CDR3 is 14 amino acids. V lost 6 bases and J 0 bases, leaving 11 bases between the germline ends. CDR3 DNA sequence: TGTGCCAGTAGCCTAGATGGAACTAACTATGGCTACACCTTC. It codes for CASSLDGTNYGYTF. Supplemented by reference TRBV19 and TRBJ1-2, the full variable domain reads DGGITQSPKYLFRKEGQNVTLSCEQNLNHDAMYWYRQDPGQGLRLIYYSQIVNDFQKGDIAEGYSVSREKKESFPLTVTSAQKNPTAFYLCASSLDGTNYGYTFGSGTRLTVV.

The genes are TRBV6-1 and TRBJ1-6; no firm D call. The ends were cut back, 6 bases at V and 2 bases at J, with 8 bases in the middle. Germline V gene data show CDR1 as MNHNS and CDR2 as SASEGT. This CDR3 has 14 residues. The CDR3 coding sequence is TGTGCCAGCAGCGCCGGGGCCTATAATTCACCCCTCCACTTT. Encoded protein: CASSAGAYNSPLHF.

V and J are TRBV5-4 and TRBJ2-7; 9 positions agree with TRBD1. V was clipped by 4 bases and J by 9 bases; unmatched bases: 14. CDR1 SGHNT and CDR2 YYREEE come from the germline V gene (reference sequence). The CDR3 is made up of 15 amino acids. The CDR3: CASSVPGQGGIGQYF. In DNA, the CDR3 is TGTGCCAGCAGCGTACCGGGACAGGGCGGAATCGGGCAGTACTTC. Full variable domain (missing parts from reference TRBV5-4 and TRBJ2-7): ETGVTQSPTHLIKTRGQQVTLRCSSQSGHNTVSWYQQALGQGPQFIFQYYREEENGRGNFPPRFSGLQFPNYSSELNVNALELDDSALYLCASSVPGQGGIGQYFGPGTRLTVT.

V gene TRBV6-5 combines with J gene TRBJ2-3; D perhaps matches TRBD2 (5 bases). V lost 6 bases to trimming and J lost 0 bases, with 10 bases between them. The CDR3 sequence is 14 residues long. The germline V gene has CDR1 MNHEY and CDR2 SVGAGI. CDR3 in amino acids: CASRWTLSTDTQYF. The DNA for the CDR3 is TGTGCCAGCAGATGGACTCTCAGCACAGATACGCAGTATTTT.

The chain couples TRBV7-6 to TRBJ2-1; maybe TRBD1 (6 bases). CDR3 length: 17 amino acids. CDR1 SGHVS and CDR2 FNYEAQ come from the germline V gene. V was clipped by 1 base and J by 4 bases, with 17 bases between them. CDR3 loop: CASSLVSGQNLYNEQFF. The CDR3 nucleotides read TGTGCCAGCAGCTTAGTAAGCGGACAGAACCTATACAATGAGCAGTTCTTC.

This clone was seen just once. The J gene is TRBJ1-5, the V gene TRBV15; 9 bases map to TRBD1. This CDR3 has 13 amino acids. CDR1 is LNHNV, CDR2 YYDKDF, per germline (reference sequence). Losses at the gene ends were 1 base for V and 8 bases for J; bases not matched to a gene: 0. The CDR3 is CATSRGTGEPQHF. The CDR3 DNA follows: TGTGCCACCAGCAGAGGGACAGGGGAGCCCCAGCATTTT.

J is TRBJ2-7 and V is TRBV6-1; D is perhaps TRBD1 (6 bases). V lost 6 bases to trimming and J lost 12 bases, with 12 bases between them. The germline V gene has CDR1 MNHNS and CDR2 SASEGT. This CDR3 is built from 10 residues. As DNA, the CDR3 is TGTGCCAGCAGCCAGGGGTGGAGGTACTTC. Encoded protein: CASSQGWRYF.

The chain joins TRBV2 to TRBJ1-4; 8 bases line up with TRBD1. V was pared by 5 bases and J by 0 bases, with 2 bases of the junction left unmatched. Germline V gives CDR1 SNHLY, CDR2 FYNNEI. This CDR3 comprises 15 residues. The CDR3 DNA reads as TGTGCCAGCAGTCTACAGGGGGCAACTAATGAAAAACTGTTTTTT. This encodes CASSLQGATNEKLFF.

The V call is TRBV4-1, the J call TRBJ2-1; tentatively, D is TRBD1 (5 bases). Trimming left V 1 base short and J 4 bases short, with 14 bases between. This CDR3 spans 16 amino acids. The germline gives CDR1 MGHRA, CDR2 YSYEKL. This CDR3 is CASSQALGARYNEQFF. Here the CDR3 DNA reads TGCGCCAGCAGCCAAGCTCTAGGGGCCCGGTACAATGAGCAGTTCTTC.

The V call is TRBV5-1, the J call TRBJ1-2; a possible D gene is TRBD1 (5 bases). CDR1 SGHRS and CDR2 YFSETQ come from the germline V gene. The CDR3 has 12 residues. Between the trimmed V and J ends, which lost 4 bases and 5 bases, there was a span of 9 bases. The CDR3 DNA follows: TGCGCCAGCAGCCCGGACAAATATGGCTACACCTTC. It is translated as CASSPDKYGYTF.

Concerning this clone: Mismatch with germline at one junction end may stem from a read error. The gene calls are TRBV2 and TRBJ2-7; 8 nucleotides match TRBD1. The CDR3 has 14 amino acids. CDR1 is SNHLY, CDR2 FYNNEI, per germline. Here the CDR3 reads CASILTGGSYEQHF. In DNA, the CDR3 is TGTGCCAGCATTCTAACAGGGGGGTCCTACGAGCAGCACTTC.

V is TRBV28 and J is TRBJ2-3; possible D gene TRBD1, 6 bases. CDR1 is MDHEN and CDR2 is SYDVKM in the germline V gene. This CDR3 is built from 16 residues. Trimming took off 1 base at V and 4 bases at J, with 15 bases between the two ends. The CDR3 DNA reads as TGTGCCAGCAGTTTATCAGTGGGGGCCGGTGCAGATACGCAGTATTTT. This codes for CASSLSVGAGADTQYF.

The rearrangement joins TRBV5-4 to TRBJ2-7; maybe TRBD1 (5 bases). Germline V CDR1 and CDR2: SGHNT, YYREEE (reference sequence). Trimming shortened V by 4 bases and J by 0 bases, and 8 bases separated the two germline ends. This CDR3 spans 13 amino acids. The CDR3 nucleotides read TGTGCCAGCAGCACGACAGCCTCCTACGAGCAGTACTTC. It codes for CASSTTASYEQYF.

V gene TRBV18 combines with J gene TRBJ2-5; 10 bases align to TRBD2. The CDR3 is 18 amino acids. CDR1 and CDR2 from the germline V gene are KGHSH and LQKENI. Trimming took 0 bases from V and 4 from J; bases not matched to a gene: 11. The chain's CDR3 is CASSPPPTSGSRRETQYF. The CDR3 DNA is TGTGCCAGCTCACCACCCCCGACTAGCGGGTCGAGGCGAGAGACCCAGTACTTC.

The chain recombines TRBV9 with TRBJ2-3; D possibly corresponds to TRBD1 (6 bases). The V gene lost 0 bases and the J gene lost 0 bases, with 11 bases spanning the gap. CDR1 and CDR2 (germline): SGDLS, YYNGEE. There are 16 residues in the CDR3. Written as DNA, the CDR3 is TGTGCCAGCAGCGTAGATACAGGGTCTAGCACAGATACGCAGTATTTT. It is translated as CASSVDTGSSTDTQYF.